Below are 8 T cell receptor beta chains sequenced from a single sample in a study of blood T cell repertoires in COVID-19. Sequenced by immunoSEQ multiplex PCR; TCRdb stores in-frame clones only, minus some. The table shows a few hundred thousand clones, with less than 90% occurring only once. Sequencing was performed on peripheral blood. Receptors originate from an elderly woman with COVID-19, enrolled during active disease.

The chain couples TRBV6-1 to TRBJ2-7; TRBD1 matches at 8 bases. This CDR3 contains 13 residues. The V segment lost 3 bases and the J segment 4 bases; nucleotides outside the gene matches: 2. Germline CDR1 is MNHNS and CDR2 is SASEGT. The CDR3 spells CASSETGVYEQYV. The CDR3 DNA reads TGTGCCAGCAGTGAGACAGGGGTATACGAGCAGTACGTC.

The chain recombines TRBV5-6 with TRBJ1-3; maybe TRBD1 (5 bases). CDR1 and CDR2 (germline): SGHDT, YYEEEE. V lost 2 bases and J 0 bases, leaving 9 bases between the germline ends. The CDR3 spans 15 residues. CDR3 amino acids: CASSFQGFSGNTIYF. The CDR3 bases are TGTGCCAGCAGCTTTCAGGGTTTCTCTGGAAACACCATATATTTT.

The chain employs TRBV18 and TRBJ1-5; D not certain. This CDR3 is 14 amino acids long. V lost 6 bases and J 4 bases, leaving 13 bases between the germline ends. The germline gives CDR1 KGHSH, CDR2 LQKENI. This CDR3 is CASSKELMNQPQHF. DNA for the CDR3: TGTGCCAGCTCGAAGGAGCTAATGAATCAGCCCCAGCATTTT.

The chain uses TRBV7-8 and TRBJ2-3; D is unresolved. Trimming stripped 2 bases from V and 5 bases from J, with 14 bases between. CDR3 length equals 15 residues. Germline CDR1 SGHVS, CDR2 FQNEAQ. The CDR3, as DNA: TGTGCCAGCAGCTTAATCCCAGGATCAGGAGATACGCAGTATTTT. Encoded protein: CASSLIPGSGDTQYF.

The chain employs TRBV28 and TRBJ1-2; unclear D gene. The CDR3 is 14 residues long. V was trimmed by 3 bases and J by 5 bases, leaving 13 bases between them. Germline loops: CDR1 MDHEN, CDR2 SYDVKM. CDR3 sequence: CASSFPTGGYGYTF. CDR3 in DNA: TGTGCCAGCAGTTTTCCAACGGGAGGGTATGGCTACACCTTC.

This rearrangement joins TRBV18 to TRBJ1-1; a weak D match, TRBD1 (5 bases). V shed 8 bases and J shed 0 bases, with 13 bases lying between them. This CDR3 is built from 14 residues. Germline V lookup: CDR1 KGHSH, CDR2 LQKENI. CDR3 sequence reads: CASTQDTVNTEAFF. CDR3 coding DNA: TGTGCCAGCACCCAGGACACTGTGAACACTGAAGCTTTCTTT.

The CDR3 is CASSSGQGQETQYF. The CDR3 bases are TGTGCCAGCAGCTCCGGACAGGGTCAAGAGACCCAGTACTTC. The chain couples TRBV7-8 to TRBJ2-5; 8 nucleotides match TRBD1. CDR3 length equals 14 residues. V shed 4 bases, J shed 2 bases, and the junction held 3 bases outside the gene matches. Germline V gene data show CDR1 as SGHVS and CDR2 as FQNEAQ.

This chain joins TRBV6-6 and TRBJ2-7, with 10 nucleotides matching TRBD2. With 2 bases clipped from V and 3 bases from J, the junction kept 7 bases outside the gene matches. CDR3 length: 16 amino acids. Germline CDR1 is MNHNY and CDR2 is SVGAGI (reference sequence). The CDR3 spells CASSYGTSGVDYEQYV. Written as DNA, the CDR3 is TGTGCCAGCAGTTACGGCACTAGCGGGGTAGACTACGAGCAGTACGTC.